This TCR beta chain emerged from a study of molecular identifiers for immune sequencing clone quantification. TCRdb used MiXCR to reprocess the PCR reads, holding one entry per CDR3 protein. This table holds 600,000 to 650,000 distinct CDR3 sequences, 15% to 20% found once. In germline, CDR1 is MNHEY, CDR2 SMNVEV (reference sequence). This CDR3 has 15 residues. V lost 6 bases, J lost 3 bases, and 7 bases stayed unmatched. This clonotype was seen ten or more times. Material for sequencing was naive CD8+ T cells from blood, with Jurkat cell RNA spiked in. The subset here: FACS-sorted CD8+CD4-CCR7+CD45RA+ naive T cells. This TCR was recovered from a human donor in good health. Some libraries in this study had Jurkat cell RNA spiked in. This sequence joins TRBV27 and TRBJ1-2; 10 positions agree with TRBD1. CDR3 sequence reads: CASSSWDRGDYGYTF. The CDR3 coding sequence is TGTGCCAGCAGCTCCTGGGACAGGGGAGACTATGGCTACACCTTC.